This TCR beta chain stems from a study of cytomegalovirus exposure and HLA in healthy donors. PCR amplification relied on 60 Vbeta primers (plus 13 Jbeta primers). In the original processing: It was a later analysis that counted roughly 80 million unique TCR beta chains, of which approximately 11 million were shared. TCRdb's table, derived via immunoSEQ multiplex PCR, lists solely in-frame clones and lacks some. V and J calls and clone size are those listed in that table; D and trimming were worked out from the DNA. The sample yields about 160,000 clones, approximately 84% seen once. This clone came up once. Its antigen is still unknown. Donors counted as nominally healthy when sampled, yet unrecorded immune exposures were likely. Broader study findings: Later findings reportedly placed an Asian-associated ancestry cluster below the approximately 670-donor mean for N-insertions. Across donors, presence/absence analyses took sequencing depth to be roughly uniform.

Germline CDR1 and CDR2: MDHEN and SYDVKM. The CDR3 covers 14 residues. With V trimmed by 6 bases and J by 4 bases, 8 bases remained unmatched. The origin of this receptor is a woman aged 45 to 65 in good health and CMV-seropositive. This rearrangement joins TRBV28 to TRBJ2-5; 7 nucleotides align to TRBD1. The specimen was PBMCs. The CDR3 DNA reads as TGTGCCAGCAGCCCAGGACAGGCCCGAGAGACCCAGTACTTC. Translating it yields CASSPGQARETQYF.